These T cell receptor beta chains were read from a single sample in a study of blood T cell repertoires in COVID-19. Assay used: immunoSEQ multiplex PCR; TCRdb lists only in-frame clones, some missing. The table has a few hundred thousand clones, 65% to 85% seen once. The sequencing sample was made of peripheral blood. The receptors originated from a woman under 40 with COVID-19, enrolled during active disease. Each CDR3 is given with its conserved first and last residue. The D gene is left open where the match is weak. Clone size is given for some rows only: seen once, a few or many times, or a class if the clone is expanded.

J	size	V	D	DNA	CDR3
TRBJ1-5	.	TRBV28	.	TGTGCCAGCAGTTTATACGCAGGGGCAGGGAATCAGCCCCAGCATTTT	CASSLYAGAGNQPQHF
TRBJ1-1	.	TRBV7-2	TRBD1	TGTGCCAGCAGCTTACTACCAGGACAGGGGAGCACTGAAGCTTTCTTT	CASSLLPGQGSTEAFF
TRBJ2-1	.	TRBV4-3	.	TGCGCCAGCAGCCAAGACAGGTTTTACAATGAGCAGTTCTTC	CASSQDRFYNEQFF
TRBJ1-2	.	TRBV7-2	TRBD1	TGTGCCAGCAGCTTTCGGACAGGGGGCAGTGGAGGCTATGGCTACACCTTC	CASSFRTGGSGGYGYTF
TRBJ2-7	.	TRBV7-2	TRBD2	TGTGCCAGCATCATGGGTAGCGGGCATTACGAGCAGTACTTC	CASIMGSGHYEQYF
TRBJ1-2	.	TRBV3-1/TRBV3-2	.	TGTGCCAGCAGCCAAGATTTCAGGCAAAACTATGGCTACACCTTC	CASSQDFRQNYGYTF
TRBJ2-3	.	TRBV9	TRBD2	TGTGCCAGCAGCGTATCCCACTACCCCCGGAAAACGCCCCGGGAGGCAGATACGCAGTATTTT	CASSVSHYPRKTPREADTQYF
TRBJ1-1	once	TRBV20-1	.	TGCAGTGCTAGGGGAGAGGAAGCTTTCTTT	CSARGEEAFF
TRBJ2-2	once	TRBV5-6	TRBD1	TGTGCCAGCAGATCACAGGGGGGCACCGGGGAGCTGTTTTTT	CASRSQGGTGELFF
TRBJ1-5	.	TRBV30	TRBD1	TGTGCCTGGAGGCCAACGGACAGGGCCCATCAGCCCCAGCATTTT	CAWRPTDRAHQPQHF
TRBJ2-5	.	TRBV29-1	.	TGCAGCGTCGCAAGGGAGCAAGAGACCCAGTACTTC	CSVAREQETQYF
TRBJ1-2	.	TRBV3-1/TRBV3-2	TRBD1	TGTGCCAGCAGCCAAGGGCAGGGGGCGTTCTATGGCTACACCTTC	CASSQGQGAFYGYTF
TRBJ2-1	.	TRBV5-1	.	TGCGCCAGCAGCTTTGGCGGGGCTAGCGACGTGGAGCAGTTCTTC	CASSFGGASDVEQFF
TRBJ1-1	.	TRBV11-2	.	TGTGCCAGCAGCTTGAGATCCGGAGGCCATGAAGCTTTCTTT	CASSLRSGGHEAFF
TRBJ1-1	.	TRBV28	TRBD1	TGTGCCAGCAGAATTTGGACAGGGGCTATGAACACTGAAGCTTTCTTT	CASRIWTGAMNTEAFF
TRBJ1-3	once	TRBV6-2/TRBV6-3	.	TGTGCCAGCAGTTTTCGACAGGTCGTGGGAAACACCATATATTTT	CASSFRQVVGNTIYF
TRBJ1-2	once	TRBV29-1	.	TGCAGCGTTGAACAGGAGGGCTATGGCTACACCTTC	CSVEQEGYGYTF
TRBJ2-7	once	TRBV5-1	TRBD2	TGCGCCAGCAGCTTGGACGGGACTAGGAACTACGAGCAGTACTTC	CASSLDGTRNYEQYF
TRBJ2-7	.	TRBV9	TRBD2	TGTGCCAGCAGCGGCGGACTAGCCCAGGGCGAGCAGTACTTC	CASSGGLAQGEQYF
TRBJ1-6	.	TRBV5-4	.	TGTGCCAGCAGCCAACAGATTAATAATTCACCCCTCCACTTT	CASSQQINNSPLHF
TRBJ1-1	.	TRBV10-3	TRBD1	TGTGCCATCAGTGGGGGACAGGGGTTTGAAGCTTTCTTT	CAISGGQGFEAFF
TRBJ2-2	.	TRBV7-2	.	TGTGCCAGCACCCCGCGGAACACCGGGGAGCTGTTTTTT	CASTPRNTGELFF
TRBJ2-2	.	TRBV18	TRBD1	TGTGCCAGCTCACCAAAGGGACAGCCGAACACCGGGGAGCTGTTTTTT	CASSPKGQPNTGELFF
TRBJ1-2	.	TRBV4-2	.	TGTGCCAGCAGCCAAGAGGTTCTAGGTACAGGTGGCTACACCTTC	CASSQEVLGTGGYTF
TRBJ1-6	few	TRBV3-1/TRBV3-2	.	TGTGCCAGCAGCCAAGCAGGGCACAGCTCACCCCTCCACTTT	CASSQAGHSSPLHF
TRBJ2-1	.	TRBV6-5	.	TGTGCCAGCAGTTACTCCAGCGGCTCCTACAATGAGCAGTTCTTC	CASSYSSGSYNEQFF
TRBJ2-3	.	TRBV18	TRBD1	TGTGCCAGCTCCCGGCAGGGGGTTAGCACAGATACGCAGTATTTT	CASSRQGVSTDTQYF